This T cell receptor beta chain was found in a study of CD8+ T cells in alopecia areata. Study context: After 6 to 18 months of tofacitinib, follow-up continued 6 months off drug.

A FACSAria was used to sort CD4+ and CD8+ T cells. These cells came from PBMCs. As the sequencing template, cDNA was produced by extracting RNA and reverse transcribing it. Sequencing used immunoSEQ multiplex PCR; TCRdb keeps in-frame clones, though not all of them. The sample consists of tens of thousands of clones, 55% to 65% of them appearing once. Concerning this clone: Its antigen remains unknown.

General observations from the study: Higher clonality and more expanded CD8+ clones appeared in lesional than normal scalp.

The CDR3 length is 13 residues. Trimming stripped 7 bases from V and 2 bases from J, with 10 bases between. CDR1 and CDR2 (germline): SGDLS, YYNGEE. The sequence was obtained from a human donor with alopecia areata. The sequencing here drew on CD8+ T cells sorted from blood, taken at week 0. This sequence joins TRBV9 and TRBJ1-5; D gene unclear. Written as DNA, the CDR3 is TGTGCCAGCGGTAAGAAAGGCAATCAGCCCCAGCATTTT. Its protein product is CASGKKGNQPQHF.